A single sample is the source of the 15 T cell receptor beta chains below, sequenced in a study of shared clonotypes between healthy human individuals. Produced via immunoSEQ multiplex PCR; TCRdb's table is partial and in-frame only. The sample lists about 1.9 million clones, 93% occurring once. Naive CD8 cells comprised CD45RO-negative, CCR7-positively selected cells, excluding terminally differentiated effector memory CD45RA+ cells. Specimen: naive CD8+ T cells from PBMCs. The receptors derive from a man aged 18 to 29 in good health. Some clones in this sample may be carry-over from other donors' samples.

The rearrangement joins TRBV4-1 to TRBJ2-1, with D possibly being TRBD2 (5 bases). CDR3 length equals 14 residues. The V end was cut by 1 base, the J end by 15 bases, with 19 bases between. Germline V gene lookup returns CDR1 MGHRA and CDR2 YSYEKL. The CDR3 DNA reads TGCGCCAGCAGCCAAGTCGGGGAGCGCTCGCCGCTGTTCTTC. Its translation: CASSQVGERSPLFF.

The chain employs TRBV7-3 and TRBJ2-1; 10 bases line up with TRBD2. The CDR3 is 14 residues long. The V gene end was trimmed by 5 bases and the J gene end by 6 bases; junction bases not matched to a gene: 4. Germline CDR1 and CDR2: SGHTA and FQGTGA. The CDR3 here is CASSPGLATNEQFF. The DNA for the CDR3 is TGTGCCAGCAGCCCGGGACTAGCGACCAATGAGCAGTTCTTC.

About this clone itself: The identical CDR3 is also encoded by other nucleotide sequences in the sample. The J gene is TRBJ1-1, the V gene TRBV9; D remains ambiguous. Germline loops: CDR1 SGDLS, CDR2 YYNGEE. V was clipped by 10 bases and J by 4 bases, with 14 bases between them. The CDR3 is 12 residues long. The CDR3 nucleotides are TGTGCCTCCTCGCGGGGAGGCACTGAAGCTTTCTTT. Its translation is CASSRGGTEAFF.

This clone was observed once. This chain connects TRBV27 to TRBJ2-7; D perhaps matches TRBD2 (6 bases). There are 14 residues in the CDR3. The germline gives CDR1 MNHEY, CDR2 SMNVEV (reference sequence). Between the trimmed V and J ends, which lost 1 base and 3 bases, there was a span of 10 bases. CDR3 coding DNA: TGTGCCAGCAGTTTATGGGGAGGAAACTACGAGCAGTACTTC. This encodes CASSLWGGNYEQYF.

The chain employs TRBV2 and TRBJ1-5, with D possibly being TRBD1 (5 bases). CDR1 SNHLY and CDR2 FYNNEI come from the germline V gene. Trimming took 1 base from V and 7 from J, leaving 14 bases between them. The CDR3 consists of 15 residues. The CDR3: CASSEGTGRGQPQHF. The CDR3 region has the DNA TGTGCCAGCAGTGAAGGGACGGGGCGAGGACAGCCCCAGCATTTT.

The rearrangement uses TRBV5-1 and TRBJ2-2, with no clear D. Trimming stripped 3 bases from V and 0 bases from J, with 18 bases between. Germline V lookup: CDR1 SGHRS, CDR2 YFSETQ. This CDR3 is 18 amino acids long. CDR3 amino acids: CASSYESPPIANTGELFF. The DNA for the CDR3 is TGCGCCAGCAGCTACGAAAGTCCCCCAATCGCGAACACCGGGGAGCTGTTTTTT.

The V gene is TRBV27, the J gene TRBJ2-3; maybe TRBD2 (6 bases). This CDR3 contains 16 residues. V was pared by 1 base and J by 4 bases, with 15 bases between. Germline V CDR1 and CDR2: MNHEY, SMNVEV (reference sequence). In nucleotides, the CDR3 is TGTGCCAGCAGTTTATTAAAGGTCCCGGGAGCAGATACGCAGTATTTT. Residues: CASSLLKVPGADTQYF.

Only one count was recorded for this clone. The chain is built from TRBV2 and TRBJ2-5, with TRBD1 matching over 9 bases. The CDR3 spans 13 residues. Germline V gene data show CDR1 as SNHLY and CDR2 as FYNNEI. V trimming: 8 bases; J trimming: 3 bases; junction bases outside the gene matches: 4. CDR3 loop: CASRRTGEETQYF. In DNA, the CDR3 is TGTGCCAGCCGCAGGACAGGGGAAGAGACCCAGTACTTC.

This clone was counted once. This chain joins TRBV7-3 and TRBJ2-1; D call uncertain. The ends were cut back, 2 bases at V and 0 bases at J, with 11 bases in the middle. Germline CDR1 reads SGHTA; CDR2 reads FQGTGA. This CDR3 is built from 16 residues. The chain's CDR3 is CASSLSALSSYNEQFF. The CDR3 DNA is TGTGCCAGCAGCTTATCCGCGTTAAGCTCCTACAATGAGCAGTTCTTC.

The chain uses TRBV7-9 and TRBJ1-4; 8 bases fit TRBD1. This CDR3 has 16 residues. V lost 5 bases and J lost 8; bases outside the gene matches: 13. Germline V lookup: CDR1 SEHNR, CDR2 FQNEAQ (reference sequence). CDR3 amino acids: CASSPHPDRGREKLFF. DNA for the CDR3: TGTGCCAGCAGCCCGCATCCCGACAGGGGCCGGGAAAAACTGTTTTTT.

The chain couples TRBV5-1 to TRBJ2-7, with a possible D match to TRBD2 (6 bases). Trimming shortened V by 4 bases and J by 6 bases, and 17 bases separated the two germline ends. There are 14 residues in the CDR3. Per the germline V gene, CDR1 is SGHRS and CDR2 is YFSETQ. This chain's CDR3 is CASSPTGSLFEQYF. DNA for the CDR3: TGCGCCAGCAGCCCTACCGGGAGTTTGTTCGAGCAGTACTTC.

This chain connects TRBV6-5 to TRBJ2-7; 9 nucleotides align to TRBD2. With V trimmed by 6 bases and J by 6 bases, 9 bases remained unmatched. The CDR3 sequence is 14 residues long. The V gene's germline CDR1 is MNHEY and CDR2 SVGAGI. Here the CDR3 reads CASSFSGRTGEQYF. The CDR3 DNA sequence: TGTGCCAGCAGCTTTAGCGGGAGAACGGGCGAGCAGTACTTC.

V and J are TRBV14 and TRBJ1-3, with D perhaps matching TRBD1 (5 bases). The CDR3 consists of 15 residues. The germline V gene encodes CDR1 SGHDN and CDR2 FVKESK. The ends were cut back, 3 bases at V and 0 bases at J, with 9 bases in the middle. The CDR3: CASSQGRTSGNTIYF. As DNA, the CDR3 is TGTGCCAGCAGCCAGGGGCGAACCTCTGGAAACACCATATATTTT.

The J gene is TRBJ1-2, the V gene TRBV19; unclear D gene. V lost 1 base and J 13 bases, leaving 22 bases between the germline ends. CDR1 and CDR2 (germline): LNHDA, SQIVND (reference sequence). CDR3 length: 15 amino acids. CDR3 bases: TGTGCCAGTAGTATAGGCCTCGACGGGCTGATCGGACTCACCTTC. It yields the protein CASSIGLDGLIGLTF. Filled out from reference TRBV19 and TRBJ1-2, the complete variable domain reads DGGITQSPKYLFRKEGQNVTLSCEQNLNHDAMYWYRQDPGQGLRLIYYSQIVNDFQKGDIAEGYSVSREKKESFPLTVTSAQKNPTAFYLCASSIGLDGLIGLTFGSGTRLTVV.

This clone was seen once. J is TRBJ2-5 and V is TRBV5-6; D not resolved. Germline-derived CDR1 and CDR2 are SGHDT and YYEEEE. The CDR3 covers 11 residues. Trimming stripped 0 bases from V and 6 bases from J, with 3 bases between. The CDR3 loop reads CASSLGQTQYF. The CDR3 DNA reads as TGTGCCAGCAGCTTGGGTCAGACCCAGTACTTC. Filled out from reference TRBV5-6 and TRBJ2-5, the complete variable domain reads DAGVTQSPTHLIKTRGQQVTLRCSPKSGHDTVSWYQQALGQGPQFIFQYYEEEERQRGNFPDRFSGHQFPNYSSELNVNALLLGDSALYLCASSLGQTQYFGPGTRLLVL.